One sample yielded the 5 T cell receptor beta chains listed below, sequenced in a study of cytomegalovirus exposure and HLA in healthy donors. The PCR used 60 Vbeta and 13 Jbeta primers. TCRdb keeps only in-frame clones here, not all; method: immunoSEQ multiplex PCR. This sample yields a few hundred thousand clones, of which about 85% are seen a single time; about 9.4% belongs to the top ten. The sample was PBMCs. These receptors came from a woman between 45 and 65 years old in good health and CMV-seropositive.

The chain links TRBV10-3 to TRBJ1-2, with 7 bases lining up with TRBD1. After removal of 3 bases from V and 8 bases from J, the junction contained 12 bases not matched to a gene. The CDR3 has 15 amino acids. The germline CDR1 and CDR2 sequences are ENHRY and SYGVKD. The CDR3 sequence is CAISDPGTEVDGYTF. DNA of the CDR3: TGTGCCATCAGTGATCCCGGGACAGAGGTTGACGGCTACACCTTC.

The gene calls are TRBV7-3 and TRBJ1-1; D is undetermined. Germline assignment: CDR1 SGHTA and CDR2 FQGTGA. The CDR3 loop spans 13 amino acids. Trimming took off 1 base at V and 11 bases at J, with 14 bases between the two ends. CDR3 DNA sequence: TGTGCCAGCAGCTTAAACGAGGCCATCCCGGCTTTCTTT. It yields the protein CASSLNEAIPAFF.

The chain couples TRBV11-2 to TRBJ1-3; no definite D call. This CDR3 has 13 residues. Trimming took 6 bases from V and 4 from J, leaving 10 bases between them. Germline V CDR1 and CDR2: SGHAT, FQNNGV. CDR3 sequence reads: CASSPPVGNTIYF. The CDR3 nucleotides read TGTGCCAGCAGTCCTCCGGTGGGAAACACCATATATTTT. The full variable domain, its missing parts supplied by reference TRBV11-2 and TRBJ1-3, is EAGVAQSPRYKIIEKRQSVAFWCNPISGHATLYWYQQILGQGPKLLIQFQNNGVVDDSQLPKDRFSAERLKGVDSTLKIQPAKLEDSAVYLCASSPPVGNTIYFGEGSWLTVV.

CDR3 sequence (DNA): TGTGCCACCAGCAGATCCCAGGGTTTAGAGCAGCCCCAGCATTTT. Amino acids: CATSRSQGLEQPQHF. This rearrangement joins TRBV15 to TRBJ1-5; possible D gene TRBD1, 5 bases. The CDR3 is 15 residues long. CDR1 is LNHNV and CDR2 is YYDKDF in the germline V gene (reference sequence). The V and J ends lost 2 bases and 7 bases respectively, with 15 bases between them.

This clone was observed a single time. Its ends do not fully match the called genes, so a read error is possible. The chain couples TRBV7-8 to TRBJ2-2; the match to TRBD2 covers 8 bases. Germline V lookup: CDR1 SGHVS, CDR2 FQNEAQ. The CDR3 loop spans 16 amino acids. In DNA form, the CDR3 reads TGTGCCAGCAGCTCACGGGGGGGGGCGAACACCAGGGAGCTGTTTTTT. Translated, it gives CASSSRGGANTRELFF.